This entry lists 16 T cell receptor beta chains sequenced from one sample in a study of blood T cells in healthy people across ages. Together with a sample-barcoded 5' primer, a J-beta primer mix was included in a second PCR lasting roughly 6 to 12 cycles. TCRdb reprocessed the 5' RACE reads with MiXCR, giving one entry per CDR3 protein. This table holds roughly 830,000 distinct CDR3 sequences, 62% found once. Specimen: blood. All receptors derive from a man aged 30 to 39 in good health.

The gene calls are TRBV6-2 or TRBV6-3 and TRBJ2-3, with a tentative D call TRBD2 (5 bases). Germline CDR1 and CDR2: MNHEY and SVGEGT. Trimming shortened V by 8 bases and J by 4 bases, and 19 bases separated the two germline ends. This CDR3 has 15 residues. The CDR3 spells CASRLGRGYADTQYF. CDR3 sequence (DNA): TGTGCCAGCCGCCTTGGACGGGGATACGCAGATACGCAGTATTTT.

This clonotype was seen more than once but under ten times. J is TRBJ2-3 and V is TRBV27, with TRBD2 matching over 9 bases. V gave up 8 bases and J gave up 6 bases; unmatched junction bases: 18. Per the germline V gene, CDR1 is MNHEY and CDR2 is SMNVEV (reference sequence). This CDR3 has 17 residues. CDR3 loop: CASGPQWGRGGKDTQYF. DNA for the CDR3: TGTGCCAGCGGTCCCCAATGGGGGCGGGGGGGCAAGGATACGCAGTATTTT.

V usage is TRBV20-1 and J usage is TRBJ2-3; no firm D call. This CDR3 spans 12 amino acids. In germline, CDR1 is DFQATT, CDR2 SNEGSKA (reference sequence). Between the trimmed V and J ends, which lost 3 bases and 7 bases, there was a span of 11 bases. CDR3 protein: CSARLGANTQYF. The CDR3 DNA reads as TGCAGTGCTAGGCTCGGCGCAAATACGCAGTATTTT.

This clonotype was seen only a few times. The rearrangement links TRBV18 to TRBJ1-1; D perhaps matches TRBD1 (5 bases). Trimming removed 8 bases from V and 3 bases from J, with 13 bases in between. The CDR3 length is 13 residues. Germline CDR1 and CDR2: KGHSH and LQKENI. The CDR3: CASQGLGDTEAFF. In nucleotides, the CDR3 is TGTGCCAGCCAGGGCCTCGGGGACACTGAAGCTTTCTTT. Using reference TRBV18 and TRBJ1-1 for the parts outside the CDR3, the full variable domain is NAGVMQNPRHLVRRRGQEARLRCSPMKGHSHVYWYRQLPEEGLKFMVYLQKENIIDESGMPKERFSAEFPKEGPSILRIQQVVRGDSAAYFCASQGLGDTEAFFGQGTRLTVV.

The gene calls are TRBV20-1 and TRBJ2-5, with 11 bases that match TRBD2. Germline loops: CDR1 DFQATT, CDR2 SNEGSKA (reference sequence). The CDR3 spans 16 residues. V shed 6 bases and J 0 bases; nucleotides not matched to a gene: 9. CDR3 bases: TGCAGTGCCTTCCTAGCGGGGGGCATGTACCAAGAGACCCAGTACTTC. It encodes CSAFLAGGMYQETQYF.

About this clonotype: It may be a read error: a sequence one base away is much more abundant. The rearrangement links TRBV5-1 to TRBJ2-5, with 8 bases that match TRBD1. This CDR3 is 14 amino acids long. Germline CDR1 reads SGHRS; CDR2 reads YFSETQ. V was pared by 2 bases and J by 13 bases, with 13 bases of the junction left unmatched. The CDR3 nucleotides are TGCGCCAGCAGCTTTGGACAGGGCCCCTACGAGCGGTACTTC. This sequence encodes CASSFGQGPYERYF. Combining the CDR3 with reference TRBV5-1 and TRBJ2-5 gives the whole variable domain KAGVTQTPRYLIKTRGQQVTLSCSPISGHRSVSWYQQTPGQGLQFLFEYFSETQRNKGNFPGRFSGRQFSNSRSEMNVSTLELGDSALYLCASSFGQGPYERYFGPGTRLLVL.

The chain is built from TRBV4-2 and TRBJ1-2, with D unclear. The CDR3 loop spans 16 amino acids. Trimming shortened V by 0 bases and J by 2 bases, and 13 bases separated the two germline ends. CDR1 and CDR2 from the germline V gene are LGHNA and YNFKEQ. The CDR3, as DNA: TGTGCCAGCAGCCAAGAGGCAGCCTTCCAAAACTATGGCTACACCTTC. Protein sequence: CASSQEAAFQNYGYTF.

The chain combines TRBV3-1 with TRBJ2-3; no definite D call. Trimming took 1 base from V and 6 from J, leaving 14 bases between them. This CDR3 comprises 15 residues. Looked up from germline, CDR1 is LGHDT and CDR2 is YNNKEL (reference sequence). Here the CDR3 reads CASSQGSPGWDTQYF. CDR3 in DNA: TGTGCCAGCAGCCAAGGGTCGCCAGGATGGGATACGCAGTATTTT.

The chain couples TRBV15 to TRBJ2-4; no definite D call. The DNA end is a closer match to TRBJ2-5, so the J assignment may be wrong. Germline assignment: CDR1 LNHNV and CDR2 YYDKDF (reference sequence). The CDR3 consists of 13 residues. The DNA for the CDR3 is TGTGCCACCAGCAGAGATAGGGAAGAGACCCAGTACTTC. Translating gives CATSRDREETQYF.

This chain uses TRBV7-8 with TRBJ2-7, with TRBD1 matching 9 bases. The CDR3 extends over 16 amino acids. The ends lost 5 bases at V and 4 bases at J; junction bases unmatched: 12. CDR1 SGHVS and CDR2 FQNEAQ come from the germline V gene. The CDR3 DNA follows: TGTGCCAGCAGCCCGCGCCCGGGACAGGGCTGGTACGAGCAGTACTTC. Translating gives CASSPRPGQGWYEQYF.

The chain uses TRBV5-1 and TRBJ2-1; perhaps TRBD2 as D (6 bases). V lost 0 bases and J lost 9, with 13 bases in between. The CDR3 is 14 amino acids. Germline CDR1 and CDR2: SGHRS and YFSETQ. CDR3 protein: CASSLVRGGGEQFF. Written as DNA, the CDR3 is TGCGCCAGCAGCTTGGTGCGGGGAGGTGGTGAGCAGTTCTTC.

The chain has TRBV2 and TRBJ2-7; D tentatively reads TRBD1 or TRBD2 (6 bases each). The V and J ends lost 11 bases and 0 bases respectively, with 14 bases between them. Looked up from germline, CDR1 is SNHLY and CDR2 is FYNNEI. The CDR3 covers 13 residues. CDR3 in amino acids: CAYKGGSSYEQYF. DNA for the CDR3: TGTGCCTATAAGGGGGGCAGCTCCTACGAGCAGTACTTC.

This clonotype was picked up a small number of times. The V gene is TRBV7-2, the J gene TRBJ2-1, with 13 positions matching TRBD2. The CDR3 is made up of 18 amino acids. V lost 5 bases to trimming and J lost 1 base; unmatched junction nucleotides: 8. CDR1 is SGHTA and CDR2 is FQGNSA in the germline V gene. The CDR3 here is CASSRTSGGFRSYNEQFF. Here the CDR3 DNA reads TGTGCCAGCAGCAGGACTAGCGGGGGTTTTCGATCCTACAATGAGCAGTTCTTC.

The chain has TRBV6-1 and TRBJ2-1; D gene unclear. CDR3 size: 17 residues. Per germline, CDR1 MNHNS and CDR2 SASEGT. Trimming removed 6 bases from V and 0 bases from J, with 18 bases in between. CDR3 nucleotides: TGTGCCAGCAGGCCCATCACACGACCCGTCTCCTACAATGAGCAGTTCTTC. Its translation is CASRPITRPVSYNEQFF.

This clonotype was observed a few times. The V call is TRBV7-3, the J call TRBJ2-5; the D gene is possibly TRBD1 (5 bases). The ends were cut back, 2 bases at V and 7 bases at J, with 14 bases in the middle. Germline CDR1 reads SGHTA; CDR2 reads FQGTGA. The CDR3 length is 14 residues. The CDR3, as DNA: TGTGCCAGCAGCTTAGATGGCGGTCAGGGGACCCAGTACTTC. As protein: CASSLDGGQGTQYF.

This clonotype has just a few counts. The chain is built from TRBV10-3 and TRBJ1-6; no clear D gene. Germline lookup yields CDR1 ENHRY and CDR2 SYGVKD. V was shortened by 2 bases and J by 2 bases, with 7 bases between the two germline ends. This CDR3 has 15 residues. The CDR3 nucleotides read TGTGCCATCAGTGAGAGGGTCACCTATAATTCACCCCTCCACTTT. Translated: CAISERVTYNSPLHF.